Sequencing of this TCR beta chain was carried out in a study of shared clonotypes between healthy human individuals. Study in general: Donors had three CD4 naive, three CD4 memory, two CD8 naive and one CD8 memory plate apiece.

The table lists this clone with a count of one. V shed 4 bases and J 4 bases; nucleotides not matched to a gene: 14. This CDR3 has 17 amino acids. Germline CDR1 reads MNHNS; CDR2 reads SASEGT. The study ran the assay at deep level. Each subset's genomic DNA was split evenly across several immunoSEQ plates. Each PCR replicate from the sorted subsets contained about 200 ng DNA, which is some 32,000 T cell genomes. The data were produced by immunoSEQ multiplex PCR, yet TCRdb's version contains in-frame clones alone and is incomplete. Of approximately 2.1 million clones detected, 85% to 95% appear once; the ten largest clones hold 0.39%.

This TCR derives from a man between 18 and 29 years old in good health. Some clones in this sample may be carry-over from other donors' samples. Sequencing input: naive CD4+ T cells from PBMCs. The sample's subset: CD45RA+ positively selected. The chain joins TRBV6-1 to TRBJ2-3; 7 positions match TRBD2. CDR3 coding DNA: TGTGCCAGCAGTGGGTATCTAGCGGACGGGAACCCAGATACGCAGTATTTT. It specifies CASSGYLADGNPDTQYF.